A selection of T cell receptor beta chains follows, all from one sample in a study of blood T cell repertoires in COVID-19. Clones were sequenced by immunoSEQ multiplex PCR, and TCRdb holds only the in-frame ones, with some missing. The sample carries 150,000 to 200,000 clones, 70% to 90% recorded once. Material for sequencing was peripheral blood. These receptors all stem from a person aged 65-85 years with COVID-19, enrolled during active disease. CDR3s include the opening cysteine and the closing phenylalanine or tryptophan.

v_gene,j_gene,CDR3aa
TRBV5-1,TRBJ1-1,CASSLQQNTEAFF
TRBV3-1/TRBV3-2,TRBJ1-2,CASSQDGGYGYTF
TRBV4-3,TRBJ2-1,CASSQAHLAGVPYNEQFF
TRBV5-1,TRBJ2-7,CASSRNLGGEQYF
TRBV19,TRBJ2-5,CASSGGPRVETQYF
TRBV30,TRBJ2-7,CAWSVLVYF
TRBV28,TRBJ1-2,CASSFGDTNYGYTF
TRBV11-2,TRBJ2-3,CASSGLALTDTQYF
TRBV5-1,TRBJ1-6,CASKGGADLNSPLHF
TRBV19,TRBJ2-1,CASSVGLAGNNEQFF
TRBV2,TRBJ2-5,CASSELASGGFGETQYF
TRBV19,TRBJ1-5,CASSSRGTGNYQPQHF
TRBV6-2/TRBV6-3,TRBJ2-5,CASSYSGRGPPQETQYF
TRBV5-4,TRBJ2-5,CASSFRTSGGETQYF
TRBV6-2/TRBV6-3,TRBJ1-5,CASSYSVTGSEGAQHF
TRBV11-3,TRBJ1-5,CASSDGTLSNQPQHF
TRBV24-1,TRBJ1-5,CATSGGGLSQPQHF
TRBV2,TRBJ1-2,CASSELPDYGYTF
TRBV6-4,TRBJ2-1,CASSREVDNEQFF
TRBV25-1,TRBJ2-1,CASSEASGGYQQFF
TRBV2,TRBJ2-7,CARGTSGRYEQYF
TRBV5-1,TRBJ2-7,CASSLGQHGDEQYF
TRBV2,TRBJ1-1,CASRREDTEAFF
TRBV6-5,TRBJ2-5,CASSYTGTRETQYF
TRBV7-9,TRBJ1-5,CASSSDRDNQPQHF
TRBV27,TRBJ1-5,CASSPTRASNQPQHF
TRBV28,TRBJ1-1,CASRYLTDRFTEAFF
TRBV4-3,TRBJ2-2,CASSQDRLAGANTGELFF
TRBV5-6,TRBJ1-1,CASSPRTGMNTEAFF
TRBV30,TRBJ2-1,CAWSVQGGGYNEQFF
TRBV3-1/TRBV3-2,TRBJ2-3,CASSQPYQTSGGDTQYF
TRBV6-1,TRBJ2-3,CASSVAGLDTQYF
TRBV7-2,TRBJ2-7,CASSLRRGQRGNSYEQYF
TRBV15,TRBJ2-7,CATSRESSGTSSYEQYF
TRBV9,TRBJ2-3,CASSVAGAGTGGSDTQYF
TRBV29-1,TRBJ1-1,CSAQEGGTEAFF
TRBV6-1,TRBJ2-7,CASRIRQGVGEQYF
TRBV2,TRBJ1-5,CASSPRIQPQHF
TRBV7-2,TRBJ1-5,CASSLTQEDQPQHF